This T cell receptor beta chain appears in the sequencing data of a study of technical replicates of blood from a few donors. Produced via immunoSEQ multiplex PCR; TCRdb's table is partial and in-frame only. The data contain some 70,000 clones, 95% to 98% of them singletons. Germline V gene data show CDR1 as GTSNPN and CDR2 as SVGIG (reference sequence). The CDR3 has 15 residues. The ends were cut back, 0 bases at V and 6 bases at J, with 16 bases in the middle. The chain is built from TRBV30 and TRBJ2-3; D perhaps matches TRBD1 (6 bases). The clonotype originates from a human donor in good health. The material sequenced was T cells isolated from PBMCs. The CDR3 DNA reads as TGTGCCTGGAGTGTTACAGGGAGTCAGGTGGATACGCAGTATTTT. This sequence encodes CAWSVTGSQVDTQYF.